This T cell receptor (beta chain) was observed in a study of T cell responses to AZD1222 COVID-19 vaccine. Points from the study as a whole: Dominant at 160-218 and 743-854, vaccine-associated CD4 TCRs also spanned spike. Variant regions that are unmutated are reportedly the target of nearly half of spike-specific TCRs.

The ends were cut back, 1 base at V and 2 bases at J, with 12 bases in the middle. CDR3 length: 15 residues. In germline, CDR1 is MGHRA, CDR2 YSYEKL. Turning to this clone: Its antigen remains unknown.

Here immunoSEQ multiplex PCR was the method, and the copy in TCRdb shows in-frame clones only, minus some. The table includes roughly 140,000 clones, about 87% detected once. V usage is TRBV4-1 and J usage is TRBJ2-7; D is unresolved. This TCR was sampled from an adult in good health. The sample consisted of peripheral blood, taken on day 0 of MenACWY control vaccination. The chain's CDR3 is CASSQAVRPTYEQYF. CDR3 DNA sequence: TGCGCCAGCAGCCAAGCGGTACGGCCAACCTACGAGCAGTACTTC.